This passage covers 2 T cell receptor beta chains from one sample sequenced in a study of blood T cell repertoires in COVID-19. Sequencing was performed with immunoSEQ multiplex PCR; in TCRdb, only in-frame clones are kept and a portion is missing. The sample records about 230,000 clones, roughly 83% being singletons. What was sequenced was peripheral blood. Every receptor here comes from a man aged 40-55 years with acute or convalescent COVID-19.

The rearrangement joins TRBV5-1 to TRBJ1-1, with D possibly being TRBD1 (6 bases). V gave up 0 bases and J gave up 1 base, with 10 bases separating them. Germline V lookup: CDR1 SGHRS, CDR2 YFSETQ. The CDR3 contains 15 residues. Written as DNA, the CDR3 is TGCGCCAGCAGCTTGGGAACAGGGAGGAACACTGAAGCTTTCTTT. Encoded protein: CASSLGTGRNTEAFF.

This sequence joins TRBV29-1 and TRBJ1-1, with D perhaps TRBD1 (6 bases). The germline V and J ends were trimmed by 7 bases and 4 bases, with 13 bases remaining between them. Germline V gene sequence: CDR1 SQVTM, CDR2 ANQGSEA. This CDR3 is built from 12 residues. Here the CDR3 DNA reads TGCAGCGATGCAACAGGGAGCACTGAAGCTTTCTTT. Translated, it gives CSDATGSTEAFF.